This T cell receptor beta chain was recovered during a study of shared clonotypes between healthy human individuals. Study conclusions and caveats: The four-donor shared clonotypes exceeded non-shared clonotypes in generation probability, with non-shared ones scoring lower.

Germline lookup yields CDR1 GTSNPN and CDR2 SVGIG (reference sequence). This CDR3 is 13 amino acids long. Trimming cost V 1 base and J 2 bases, with 6 bases left between them. Only in-frame clones appear in the TCRdb table, and some are missing; sequencing was by immunoSEQ multiplex PCR. Among about 2.4 million clones listed, approximately 92% were seen once. This clone has only a few counts. Its target is unknown. Other DNA variants within this sample encode the same CDR3. Input material: naive CD4+ T cells sorted from blood. As for subset: CD45RA+ positively selected. The J gene is TRBJ1-5, the V gene TRBV30; no reliable D call. The clonotype originates from a man younger than 30 in good health. CDR3: CAWSEQGNQPQHF. CDR3 sequence (DNA): TGTGCCTGGAGTGAGCAGGGCAATCAGCCCCAGCATTTT.